The rows below give T cell receptor beta chains drawn from one sample of a study of blood T cell repertoires in COVID-19. Data came from immunoSEQ multiplex PCR; TCRdb stores just in-frame clones and leaves some out. The sample comprises more than 350,000 clones, 85% to 90% of which are singletons, and approximately 10% rests with the top ten. Sequencing was done on a sample of PBMCs or T cells enriched from blood (not recorded which). All receptors derive from a woman aged 45-60 years who had recovered from COVID-19. The conserved cysteine and the conserved F or W are not part of the CDR3 here. The size of a clone is reported for some rows only, either as once, few or many, or as a class for expanded clones.

v_gene: TRBV6-1
abundance: -
j_gene: TRBJ1-3
CDR3aa: ASSEGSLSGNTIY

v_gene: TRBV14
abundance: -
j_gene: TRBJ1-2
CDR3aa: ASSQGLGYT

v_gene: TRBV2
abundance: -
j_gene: TRBJ2-5
CDR3aa: ASSGWGIAEETQY

v_gene: TRBV7-9
abundance: -
j_gene: TRBJ1-1
CDR3aa: ASSIEQVLGNTEAF

v_gene: TRBV19
abundance: -
j_gene: TRBJ1-5
CDR3aa: ASSKDRAFGRSNQPQH

v_gene: TRBV2
abundance: -
j_gene: TRBJ1-6
CDR3aa: ASSGVPNSPLH

v_gene: TRBV30
abundance: -
j_gene: TRBJ1-1
CDR3aa: AWRRTGAPTEAF

v_gene: TRBV5-4
abundance: once
j_gene: TRBJ1-4
CDR3aa: ASRTTGEGEKLF

v_gene: TRBV2
abundance: -
j_gene: TRBJ1-2
CDR3aa: ASSDRARYT

v_gene: TRBV11-3
abundance: -
j_gene: TRBJ1-4
CDR3aa: ASSLDWDRGRSATNEKLF

v_gene: TRBV11-1
abundance: -
j_gene: TRBJ2-4
CDR3aa: ASSQQGQRAKNIQY

v_gene: TRBV6-5
abundance: -
j_gene: TRBJ2-2
CDR3aa: ASSSQASGGELF

v_gene: TRBV28
abundance: -
j_gene: TRBJ1-5
CDR3aa: ASSTGTGRNQPQH